Following are 27 T cell receptor beta chains from one sample sequenced in a study of CD8 T cells in Susac syndrome. Random hexamers were used to reverse transcribe about 0.5 to 1 ug of RNA. Using its own MiXCR run on the immunoSEQ multiplex PCR reads, TCRdb lists one record per CDR3 protein. The sample shows about 190,000 distinct CDR3 sequences, approximately 95% of them seen only once. Source material: CD8+ T cells from PBMCs. Receptors were obtained from a human donor with Susac syndrome.

The genes are TRBV4-1 and TRBJ2-1; D could derive from TRBD1 or TRBD2 (5 bases each). Deletions cut 4 bases from V and 8 bases from J, with 21 bases between. Germline CDR1 reads MGHRA; CDR2 reads YSYEKL. This CDR3 spans 16 amino acids. The chain's CDR3 is CASSRTGTRHGYEQFF. The CDR3 DNA follows: TGCGCCAGCAGCCGAACCGGGACCCGGCATGGGTATGAGCAGTTCTTC.

Here the CDR3 DNA reads TGTGCCAGCAGCGTAGCCGGGAAAGAGACCCAGTACTTC. As protein: CASSVAGKETQYF. The chain employs TRBV9 and TRBJ2-5; weak D call: TRBD2 (5 bases). CDR3 length: 13 amino acids. V was clipped by 0 bases and J by 3 bases, with 6 bases between them. Germline CDR1 SGDLS, CDR2 YYNGEE.

This chain links TRBV27 with TRBJ2-6; 9 bases fit TRBD1. J was trimmed by 9 bases and V by 6 bases; bases with no gene match: 12. Per germline, CDR1 MNHEY and CDR2 SMNVEV (reference sequence). The length of the CDR3 is 16 residues. CDR3 nucleotide sequence: TGTGCCAGCAGCCCGGGACAGGGAGAGTATGGCAACGTCCTGACTTTC. This codes for CASSPGQGEYGNVLTF.

The chain uses TRBV27 and TRBJ1-5; 8 bases line up with TRBD1. The CDR3 totals 12 residues. Looked up from germline, CDR1 is MNHEY and CDR2 is SMNVEV (reference sequence). V lost 5 bases to trimming and J lost 12 bases; unmatched junction nucleotides: 6. This CDR3 is CASSQQGGLQHF. CDR3 bases: TGTGCCAGCAGTCAACAGGGGGGGCTCCAGCATTTT.

This chain joins TRBV30 and TRBJ2-2; D ambiguous. The CDR3 covers 14 residues. The germline V gene encodes CDR1 GTSNPN and CDR2 SVGIG (reference sequence). Trimming removed 2 bases from V and 1 base from J, with 8 bases in between. CDR3 sequence reads: CAWSSSLNTGELFF. The CDR3 nucleotides read TGTGCCTGGAGTAGTTCCCTGAACACCGGGGAGCTGTTTTTT.

The genes are TRBV7-2 and TRBJ2-3; D uncertain. Germline CDR1 and CDR2: SGHTA and FQGNSA. This CDR3 has 14 amino acids. Trimming left V 1 base short and J 4 bases short, with 9 bases between. The CDR3 coding sequence is TGTGCCAGCAGCTTAGTTCTCCCCCCAGATACGCAGTATTTT. The encoded protein is CASSLVLPPDTQYF.

CDR3 in amino acids: CASWADNTGELFF. The CDR3 DNA reads as TGTGCCAGTTGGGCAGATAACACCGGGGAGCTGTTTTTT. V usage is TRBV2 and J usage is TRBJ2-2; D is unclear. Germline-derived CDR1 and CDR2 are SNHLY and FYNNEI. V was pared by 9 bases and J by 2 bases, with 10 bases between. This CDR3 region has 13 residues.

The genes are TRBV2 and TRBJ1-1; D perhaps matches TRBD1 (5 bases). The V end lost 2 bases, the J end lost 1 base, and 5 bases lay between the germline ends. This CDR3 is built from 13 residues. Per germline, CDR1 SNHLY and CDR2 FYNNEI. In DNA form, the CDR3 reads TGTGCCAGCAGTGAACAGGGGAACACTGAAGCTTTCTTT. Translation: CASSEQGNTEAFF. The whole variable domain, filled in from reference TRBV2 and TRBJ1-1, reads EPEVTQTPSHQVTQMGQEVILRCVPISNHLYFYWYRQILGQKVEFLVSFYNNEISEKSEIFDDQFSVERPDGSNFTLKIRSTKLEDSAMYFCASSEQGNTEAFFGQGTRLTVV.

The sample holds one count of this clonotype. The gene calls are TRBV14 and TRBJ2-1; D perhaps matches TRBD1 (5 bases). Trimming cost V 3 bases and J 7 bases, with 16 bases left between them. In germline, CDR1 is SGHDN, CDR2 FVKESK. This CDR3 spans 15 amino acids. The CDR3 region has the DNA TGTGCCAGCAGCCACCGCCAGGGATACGGAAATGAGCAGTTCTTC. Encoded protein: CASSHRQGYGNEQFF.

The chain employs TRBV12-3 or TRBV12-4 and TRBJ2-3, with 9 bases lining up with TRBD2. This CDR3 comprises 15 residues. Trimming removed 6 bases from V and 10 bases from J; junction bases left unmatched: 14. The CDR3 DNA reads TGTGCCAGCAGCATAGCGGGAGAGGCGTTTAGAGCGCAGTATTTT. Amino acid sequence: CASSIAGEAFRAQYF.

The chain is built from TRBV30 and TRBJ2-1; 10 bases are a match to TRBD1. The CDR3 loop spans 15 amino acids. Germline V CDR1 and CDR2: GTSNPN, SVGIG (reference sequence). The ends lost 0 bases at V and 4 bases at J; junction bases unmatched: 3. The CDR3 protein is CAWSVGDRGYNEQFF. The CDR3 DNA is TGTGCCTGGAGTGTCGGGGACAGGGGTTACAATGAGCAGTTCTTC.

The chain carries TRBV9 and TRBJ2-7; weak D call: TRBD2 (6 bases). Germline CDR1 and CDR2: SGDLS and YYNGEE. The V and J ends lost 3 bases and 2 bases respectively, with 15 bases between them. CDR3 length: 15 residues. The CDR3 nucleotides read TGTGCCAGCAGCGCCCGGGACTCGAATACCTACGAGCAGTACTTC. It yields the protein CASSARDSNTYEQYF.

The chain links TRBV20-1 to TRBJ1-1, with 9 bases matching TRBD1. The V segment lost 7 bases and the J segment 3 bases; nucleotides outside the gene matches: 9. The CDR3 has 14 residues. The germline V gene has CDR1 DFQATT and CDR2 SNEGSKA (reference sequence). Here the CDR3 DNA reads TGCAGTGTTGAGTGGGACAGGGCGGACACTGAAGCTTTCTTT. Protein sequence: CSVEWDRADTEAFF.

The sample holds one count of this clonotype. V and J are TRBV5-1 and TRBJ2-1; D remains ambiguous. The CDR3 loop spans 13 amino acids. The ends were cut back, 8 bases at V and 7 bases at J, with 16 bases in the middle. Germline V gene lookup returns CDR1 SGHRS and CDR2 YFSETQ. The CDR3 spells CASTSNTVNEQFF. CDR3 sequence (DNA): TGCGCCAGTACTTCAAACACGGTGAATGAGCAGTTCTTC.

DNA of the CDR3: TGTGCCAGCAGCCCAAGCGGGGATCCCTACGAGCAGTACTTC. Its translation is CASSPSGDPYEQYF. The chain employs TRBV11-1 and TRBJ2-7, with 7 bases aligning to TRBD2. This CDR3 is 14 amino acids long. From germline, CDR1 is SGHAT and CDR2 FQDESV (reference sequence). V was clipped by 5 bases and J by 2 bases; unmatched bases: 6.

This chain connects TRBV7-8 to TRBJ1-2; 8 positions match TRBD1. The CDR3 contains 16 residues. V shed 5 bases and J 1 base; nucleotides not matched to a gene: 9. CDR1 is SGHVS and CDR2 is FQNEAQ in the germline V gene. The CDR3 sequence is CASSPGQGVYNYGYTF. CDR3 nucleotides: TGTGCCAGCAGCCCTGGACAGGGCGTGTATAACTATGGCTACACCTTC.

The chain recombines TRBV20-1 with TRBJ2-7; TRBD1 agrees at 8 bases. Unmatched junction bases numbered 11, after V lost 5 bases and J lost 5 bases. The CDR3 extends over 14 amino acids. CDR1 and CDR2 from the germline V gene are DFQATT and SNEGSKA (reference sequence). CDR3 sequence (DNA): TGCAGTGCTGGACCGGGACAGGCAGGCCACGAGCAGTACTTC. The encoded protein is CSAGPGQAGHEQYF.

In its sample, this clonotype was seen a few times. The chain employs TRBV12-3 or TRBV12-4 and TRBJ1-1; D not certain. CDR3 length: 13 residues. Trimming removed 9 bases from V and 0 bases from J, with 11 bases in between. As DNA, the CDR3 is TGTGCCAGTTCCTCGGGGATGAACACTGAAGCTTTCTTT. This gives the protein CASSSGMNTEAFF.

This sequence joins TRBV29-1 and TRBJ2-7, with a tentative D call TRBD1 (5 bases). Trimming shortened V by 7 bases and J by 1 base, and 8 bases separated the two germline ends. The germline gives CDR1 SQVTM, CDR2 ANQGSEA. The CDR3 is made up of 11 amino acids. This CDR3 is CSGGGSYEQYF. The CDR3 coding sequence is TGCAGCGGGGGCGGTTCCTACGAGCAGTACTTC.

This clonotype occurred once. The chain recombines TRBV6-5 with TRBJ1-1; D remains ambiguous. Trimming pared 8 bases from V and 1 base from J, leaving 11 bases between. The CDR3 is 13 residues long. The germline V gene encodes CDR1 MNHEY and CDR2 SVGAGI. This CDR3 is CASWYLSNTEAFF. The CDR3, as DNA: TGTGCCAGCTGGTATTTATCGAACACTGAAGCTTTCTTT.

The chain carries TRBV20-1 and TRBJ2-7; 14 bases map to TRBD2. This CDR3 is built from 14 residues. Germline V gene data show CDR1 as DFQATT and CDR2 as SNEGSKA (reference sequence). The V segment lost 5 bases and the J segment 4 bases; nucleotides outside the gene matches: 4. CDR3 protein: CSAGGLAGAYEQYF. For the CDR3, the DNA is TGCAGTGCTGGGGGACTAGCGGGAGCATACGAGCAGTACTTC.

The gene calls are TRBV2 and TRBJ2-3; D is unclear. Per the germline V gene, CDR1 is SNHLY and CDR2 is FYNNEI. The CDR3 has 14 amino acids. V lost 8 bases and J 6 bases, leaving 18 bases between the germline ends. The DNA of the CDR3 is TGTGCCAGCCACCTCACTTTAGTCAGGGATACGCAGTATTTT. It translates to CASHLTLVRDTQYF.

The chain combines TRBV20-1 with TRBJ2-1, with 11 nucleotides matching TRBD2. V trimming: 3 bases; J trimming: 4 bases; junction bases outside the gene matches: 2. The CDR3 runs to 14 residues. CDR1 is DFQATT and CDR2 is SNEGSKA in the germline V gene (reference sequence). CDR3 sequence reads: CSARGTSGYNEQFF. The CDR3 coding sequence is TGCAGTGCTAGGGGGACTAGCGGATACAATGAGCAGTTCTTC.

J is TRBJ2-7 and V is TRBV20-1; D unresolved. CDR1 is DFQATT and CDR2 is SNEGSKA in the germline V gene (reference sequence). Trimming shortened V by 5 bases and J by 3 bases, and 8 bases separated the two germline ends. The CDR3 consists of 11 residues. This CDR3 reads CSALRDYEQYF. CDR3 nucleotides: TGCAGTGCTTTGAGAGACTACGAGCAGTACTTC.

The V call is TRBV7-9, the J call TRBJ2-7; no definite D call. This CDR3 has 15 amino acids. The germline V gene encodes CDR1 SEHNR and CDR2 FQNEAQ (reference sequence). The V end was cut by 4 bases, the J end by 5 bases, with 18 bases between. DNA for the CDR3: TGTGCCAGCAGCTCGGAGCCTCCTATCCGTGACGAGCAGTACTTC. It specifies CASSSEPPIRDEQYF.

The chain is built from TRBV2 and TRBJ2-5; 8 bases align to TRBD1. The germline gives CDR1 SNHLY, CDR2 FYNNEI. V lost 5 bases, J lost 5 bases, and 4 bases stayed unmatched. The CDR3 runs to 13 residues. CDR3 region: CASSWTGSETQYF. The CDR3 DNA follows: TGTGCCAGCAGTTGGACAGGGTCGGAGACCCAGTACTTC.

The chain couples TRBV12-3 or TRBV12-4 to TRBJ1-5; 7 bases are a match to TRBD1. V dropped 5 bases and J dropped 0; count of bases not matched to a gene: 4. The CDR3 consists of 15 residues. The CDR3 spells CASSTGQSSNQPQHF. In DNA, the CDR3 is TGTGCCAGCAGTACGGGACAGAGTAGCAATCAGCCCCAGCATTTT.